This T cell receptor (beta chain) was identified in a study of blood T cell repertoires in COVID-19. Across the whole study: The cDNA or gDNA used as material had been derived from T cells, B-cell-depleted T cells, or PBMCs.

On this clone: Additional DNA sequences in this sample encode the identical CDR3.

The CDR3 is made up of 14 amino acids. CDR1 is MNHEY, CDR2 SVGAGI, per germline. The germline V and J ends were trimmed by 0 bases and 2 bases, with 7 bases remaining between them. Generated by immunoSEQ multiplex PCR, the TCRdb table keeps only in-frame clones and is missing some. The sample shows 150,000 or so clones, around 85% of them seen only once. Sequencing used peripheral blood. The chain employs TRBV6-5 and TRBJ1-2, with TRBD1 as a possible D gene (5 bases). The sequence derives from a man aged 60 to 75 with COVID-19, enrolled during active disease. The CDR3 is CASSYSGGNYGYTF. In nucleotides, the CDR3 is TGTGCCAGCAGTTACTCGGGGGGGAACTATGGCTACACCTTC.